Below are 26 T cell receptor beta chains sequenced from a single sample in a study of shared clonotypes between healthy human individuals. Here immunoSEQ multiplex PCR was the method, and the copy in TCRdb shows in-frame clones only, minus some. The sample lists approximately 500,000 clones; around four fifths were seen once. Sequenced material: PBMCs. These receptors were collected from a woman between 35 and 50 years old in good health. Some clones in this sample may be carry-over from other donors' samples.

Notes on this clone: A read error is likely here: a far larger clone is one base away. The chain couples TRBV5-6 to TRBJ2-1, with 8 bases lining up with TRBD2. From germline, CDR1 is SGHDT and CDR2 YYEEEE. This CDR3 region has 15 residues. V lost 2 bases to trimming and J lost 4 bases; unmatched junction nucleotides: 5. The CDR3 protein is CASSFYSGKYNEQFF. In DNA form, the CDR3 reads TGTGCCAGCAGCTTTTATAGCGGGAAGTACAATGAGCAGTTCTTC. Full variable domain (missing parts from reference TRBV5-6 and TRBJ2-1): DAGVTQSPTHLIKTRGQQVTLRCSPKSGHDTVSWYQQALGQGPQFIFQYYEEEERQRGNFPDRFSGHQFPNYSSELNVNALLLGDSALYLCASSFYSGKYNEQFFGPGTRLTVL.

The chain has TRBV9 and TRBJ1-5; 7 bases agree with TRBD1. Trimming at V came to 4 bases and at J to 3 bases, leaving 4 bases not matched to a gene. CDR1 is SGDLS, CDR2 YYNGEE, per germline. The CDR3 consists of 14 residues. The CDR3 nucleotides read TGTGCCAGCAGCAGGGGACAGCTCAATCAGCCCCAGCATTTT. Its protein is CASSRGQLNQPQHF.

This clone has a handful of counts. The chain combines TRBV7-9 with TRBJ1-1; possible D gene TRBD1, 5 bases. Trimming removed 8 bases at V and 4 bases at J, with 11 bases between. The CDR3 is 12 amino acids. Per the germline V gene, CDR1 is SEHNR and CDR2 is FQNEAQ (reference sequence). CDR3 residues: CASGDGGTEAFF. Here the CDR3 DNA reads TGTGCCAGCGGGGACGGAGGCACTGAAGCTTTCTTT.

The table lists this clone with a count of one. In DNA form, the CDR3 reads TGCGCCAGCAGCCCACGGACAGGGAAGGGAGGCTACACCTTC. It codes for CASSPRTGKGGYTF. The rearrangement uses TRBV5-1 and TRBJ1-2; 8 nucleotides align to TRBD1. Unmatched junction bases numbered 10, after V lost 4 bases and J lost 8 bases. CDR3 length: 14 residues. From germline, CDR1 is SGHRS and CDR2 YFSETQ.

The V gene is TRBV7-2, the J gene TRBJ2-2; D not resolved. Trimming removed 5 bases from V and 5 bases from J, with 9 bases in between. Germline CDR1 and CDR2: SGHTA and FQGNSA. CDR3 size: 13 residues. This CDR3 reads CASSTRETGELFF. The CDR3 nucleotides are TGTGCCAGCAGCACCCGCGAAACCGGGGAGCTGTTTTTT.

The chain is built from TRBV30 and TRBJ1-6; D perhaps matches TRBD1 (5 bases). Trimming took off 0 bases at V and 2 bases at J, with 14 bases between the two ends. Per the germline V gene, CDR1 is GTSNPN and CDR2 is SVGIG (reference sequence). The CDR3 sequence is 17 residues long. The CDR3 DNA sequence: TGTGCCTGGAGTGTACCCAGGGTCCGGACCTATAATTCACCCCTCCACTTT. Amino acid sequence: CAWSVPRVRTYNSPLHF.

This chain uses TRBV5-8 with TRBJ2-7; 7 nucleotides agree with TRBD1. The CDR3 totals 15 residues. V shed 3 bases and J 1 base; nucleotides not matched to a gene: 7. Germline-derived CDR1 and CDR2 are SGHTS and YDEGEE. This CDR3 is CASSSWTGTSYEQYF. The CDR3 DNA reads TGTGCCAGCAGCTCTTGGACAGGAACATCCTACGAGCAGTACTTC.

V usage is TRBV29-1 and J usage is TRBJ2-3; 7 bases map to TRBD1. Germline CDR1 reads SQVTM; CDR2 reads ANQGSEA. The CDR3 is 14 residues long. J lost 0 bases, V lost 8 bases, and 8 bases had no gene match. The chain's CDR3 is CSIATGASTDTQYF. The CDR3 bases are TGCAGCATTGCAACAGGGGCAAGCACAGATACGCAGTATTTT.

In nucleotides, the CDR3 is TGTGCCAGTAGTATGTGGCAGACTAACTATGGCTACACCTTC. Translating gives CASSMWQTNYGYTF. This chain connects TRBV19 to TRBJ1-2; D gene unclear. Trimming stripped 3 bases from V and 0 bases from J, with 8 bases between. This CDR3 is built from 14 residues. Germline CDR1 LNHDA, CDR2 SQIVND (reference sequence).

The chain recombines TRBV28 with TRBJ2-1; 11 nucleotides match TRBD1. V shed 6 bases, J shed 4 bases, and the junction held 11 bases outside the gene matches. Germline V gene sequence: CDR1 MDHEN, CDR2 SYDVKM. CDR3 size: 17 residues. CDR3: CASSRPDRGRRYNEQFF. CDR3 bases: TGTGCCAGCAGCCGCCCGGACAGGGGGCGGAGGTACAATGAGCAGTTCTTC.

This clone was detected once. The chain is built from TRBV28 and TRBJ2-1, with 7 bases lining up with TRBD2. Germline V gives CDR1 MDHEN, CDR2 SYDVKM. V was clipped by 7 bases and J by 2 bases; unmatched bases: 11. The CDR3 has 16 amino acids. The CDR3: CASKRGVGATYNEQFF. CDR3 nucleotides: TGTGCCAGCAAGCGGGGTGTCGGGGCGACCTACAATGAGCAGTTCTTC. The full variable domain, rest sourced from reference TRBV28 and TRBJ2-1, is DVKVTQSSRYLVKRTGEKVFLECVQDMDHENMFWYRQDPGLGLRLIYFSYDVKMKEKGDIPEGYSVSREKKERFSLILESASTNQTSMYLCASKRGVGATYNEQFFGPGTRLTVL.

This clone was counted once. In DNA, the CDR3 is TGTGCCAGCAGCTACGGGACTAGCGGACTCTACGAGCAGTACTTC. Translating gives CASSYGTSGLYEQYF. This rearrangement joins TRBV7-2 to TRBJ2-7; TRBD2 agrees at 11 bases. Germline CDR1 is SGHTA and CDR2 is FQGNSA. The V gene end was trimmed by 4 bases and the J gene end by 3 bases; junction bases not matched to a gene: 5. This CDR3 comprises 15 residues.

The V and J genes are TRBV28 and TRBJ2-7; a weak D match, TRBD2 (5 bases). The CDR3 runs 16 residues. The ends were cut back, 6 bases at V and 7 bases at J, with 25 bases in the middle. Germline assignment: CDR1 MDHEN and CDR2 SYDVKM. Here the CDR3 reads CASSPSRGAPLEEQYF. The CDR3 DNA reads as TGTGCCAGCAGCCCTTCCCGGGGAGCCCCCTTGGAGGAGCAGTACTTC.

The V call is TRBV7-8, the J call TRBJ1-2; TRBD1 might be the D (6 bases). The CDR3 is made up of 14 amino acids. Germline V gene data show CDR1 as SGHVS and CDR2 as FQNEAQ. V lost 5 bases, J lost 8 bases, and 18 bases lay in between. CDR3 loop: CASSPHRAHIGYTF. CDR3 nucleotides: TGTGCCAGCAGCCCACACAGGGCCCATATCGGCTACACCTTC.

The chain couples TRBV4-2 to TRBJ2-7; 11 nucleotides agree with TRBD2. The V segment lost 4 bases and the J segment 2 bases; nucleotides outside the gene matches: 7. Per germline, CDR1 LGHNA and CDR2 YNFKEQ. The CDR3 contains 16 residues. The CDR3 loop is CASSPLAGATPYEQYF. CDR3 sequence (DNA): TGTGCCAGCAGCCCACTAGCGGGAGCGACTCCCTACGAGCAGTACTTC.

This clone was seen at least ten times. This rearrangement joins TRBV6-1 to TRBJ1-3; tentatively, D is TRBD1 (6 bases). CDR3 length: 13 amino acids. V lost 7 bases and J 4 bases, leaving 11 bases between the germline ends. Germline CDR1 is MNHNS and CDR2 is SASEGT. CDR3 sequence reads: CASTGDTGNTIYF. The DNA of the CDR3 is TGTGCCAGCACGGGGGACACAGGAAACACCATATATTTT.

V is TRBV19 and J is TRBJ1-1; TRBD1 might be the D (6 bases). The CDR3 covers 17 residues. Germline values: CDR1 LNHDA, CDR2 SQIVND (reference sequence). V lost 1 base and J lost 2, with 17 bases in between. The CDR3 loop reads CASSIGTGGQLNTEAFF. The DNA of the CDR3 is TGTGCCAGTAGTATAGGGACGGGAGGACAGCTCAACACTGAAGCTTTCTTT.

The chain links TRBV30 to TRBJ2-5; weak D call: TRBD1 (6 bases). The assigned J gene may be wrong: the sequence end matches TRBJ2-7 better. The length of the CDR3 is 15 residues. Germline V CDR1 and CDR2: GTSNPN, SVGIG (reference sequence). The DNA of the CDR3 is TGTGCCTGGAGTAGAGGGACACAAATTTCCTACGAGCAGTACTTC. As protein: CAWSRGTQISYEQYF.

This clone has ten or more counts. The chain links TRBV10-2 to TRBJ1-3; 7 bases map to TRBD1. The CDR3 consists of 15 residues. Trimming cost V 3 bases and J 0 bases; bases outside gene matches: 2. Germline assignment: CDR1 WSHSY and CDR2 SAAADI. The CDR3 protein is CASSDRGNSGNTIYF. The CDR3 DNA reads as TGCGCCAGCAGTGACAGGGGGAACTCTGGAAACACCATATATTTT.

The V gene is TRBV5-4, the J gene TRBJ2-7; 11 bases are shared with TRBD2. CDR1 is SGHNT, CDR2 YYREEE, per germline (reference sequence). CDR3 length: 15 residues. The junction had 6 bases not matched to a gene; V was cut back by 1 base and J by 6 bases. CDR3 in amino acids: CASSLLAGGPSEQYF. The CDR3 region has the DNA TGTGCCAGCAGCTTGTTAGCGGGAGGGCCAAGCGAGCAGTACTTC.

The gene calls are TRBV25-1 and TRBJ2-1; TRBD2 might be the D (5 bases). The CDR3 is 18 amino acids. Deletions cut 2 bases from V and 1 base from J, with 18 bases between. CDR1 and CDR2 from the germline V gene are MGHDK and SYGVNS. The CDR3 loop is CASSEPGFSKRSYNEQFF. The CDR3 DNA is TGTGCCAGCAGTGAACCGGGATTCAGCAAAAGGTCCTACAATGAGCAGTTCTTC.

This sequence joins TRBV28 and TRBJ2-2; 12 bases line up with TRBD1. The germline gives CDR1 MDHEN, CDR2 SYDVKM. This CDR3 comprises 19 residues. Trimming took 1 base from V and 6 from J; bases not matched to a gene: 12. The DNA of the CDR3 is TGTGCCAGCAGTTTATTGGGGTCGTGGGGACAGGGGGCGCCCGGGGAGCTGTTTTTT. Translation: CASSLLGSWGQGAPGELFF.

This clone was counted only a few times. The genes are TRBV6-5 and TRBJ1-4, with D hard to call. Trimming pared 6 bases from V and 0 bases from J, leaving 8 bases between. This CDR3 is built from 14 residues. Germline CDR1 and CDR2: MNHEY and SVGAGI. In DNA, the CDR3 is TGTGCCAGCAGCGAAGGAGCAACTAATGAAAAACTGTTTTTT. Translated: CASSEGATNEKLFF.

Only one count was recorded for this clone. Compared with germline, one end of the junction differs, possibly owing to a read error. The chain recombines TRBV2 with TRBJ2-7; D is perhaps TRBD2 (6 bases). CDR3 length equals 14 residues. CDR1 is SNHLY, CDR2 FYNNEI, per germline. CDR3: CASREGGTGYEQYF. DNA of the CDR3: TGTGCCAGCAGGGAAGGAGGGACGGGCTACGAGCAGTACTTC.

The rearrangement uses TRBV6-6 and TRBJ2-1; the D call may be TRBD1 or TRBD2 (6 bases each). Germline V gives CDR1 MNHNY, CDR2 SVGAGI (reference sequence). The CDR3 is 11 amino acids. The V end lost 7 bases, the J end lost 12 bases, and 13 bases lay between the germline ends. The CDR3 DNA is TGTGCCAGCAAGTTCGAGGGGGGGCAGTTCTTC. It specifies CASKFEGGQFF.

The V and J genes are TRBV18 and TRBJ1-2, with D perhaps matching TRBD1 (6 bases). The length of the CDR3 is 14 residues. V shed 3 bases and J shed 10 bases, with 18 bases lying between them. Germline values: CDR1 KGHSH, CDR2 LQKENI. The CDR3 DNA reads as TGTGCCAGCTCACCGGCTCAGGGGTCGATGGACTACACCTTC. As protein: CASSPAQGSMDYTF.